This TCR beta chain was obtained from a study of cytomegalovirus exposure and HLA in healthy donors. Findings and caveats of the study: Reports state that TCR beta sequences accurately predicted most subjects' HLA-A and HLA-B alleles.

Primers for the PCR totalled 60 Vbeta and 13 Jbeta. Clones were sequenced by immunoSEQ multiplex PCR, and TCRdb holds only the in-frame ones, with some missing. The repertoire includes 85,000 to 90,000 clones, around 89% of them detected once, and less than 2.5% sits in the top ten. A remark on this clone: Its antigen is undetermined.

CDR1 is MNHNS and CDR2 is SASEGT in the germline V gene. V was clipped by 8 bases and J by 0 bases, with 11 bases between them. CDR3 length equals 13 residues. The receptor was derived from a man aged 18 to 35 in good health and CMV-seronegative. Sequenced: PBMCs. The chain uses TRBV6-1 and TRBJ2-7, with D tentatively TRBD2 (5 bases). CDR3 residues: CASRTGSSYEQYF. The CDR3 bases are TGTGCCAGCCGGACGGGAAGCTCCTACGAGCAGTACTTC.